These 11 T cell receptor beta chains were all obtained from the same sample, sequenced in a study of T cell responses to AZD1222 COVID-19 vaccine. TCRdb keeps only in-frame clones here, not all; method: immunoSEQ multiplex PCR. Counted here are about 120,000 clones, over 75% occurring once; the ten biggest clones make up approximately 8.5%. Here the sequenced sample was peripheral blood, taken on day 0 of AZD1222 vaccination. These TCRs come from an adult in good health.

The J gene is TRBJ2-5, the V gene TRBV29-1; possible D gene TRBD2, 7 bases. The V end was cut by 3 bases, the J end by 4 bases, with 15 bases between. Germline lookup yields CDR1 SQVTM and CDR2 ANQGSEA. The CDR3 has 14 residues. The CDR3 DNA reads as TGCAGCGTTGAGGGGGGGCAGGGAGGAGAGACCCAGTACTTC. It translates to CSVEGGQGGETQYF.

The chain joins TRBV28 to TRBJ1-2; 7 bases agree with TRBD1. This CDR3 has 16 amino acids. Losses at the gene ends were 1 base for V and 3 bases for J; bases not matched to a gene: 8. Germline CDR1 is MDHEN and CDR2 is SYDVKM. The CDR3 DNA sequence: TGTGCCAGCAGTTTATCGGCGACAGGGTATTACTATGGCTACACCTTC. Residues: CASSLSATGYYYGYTF.

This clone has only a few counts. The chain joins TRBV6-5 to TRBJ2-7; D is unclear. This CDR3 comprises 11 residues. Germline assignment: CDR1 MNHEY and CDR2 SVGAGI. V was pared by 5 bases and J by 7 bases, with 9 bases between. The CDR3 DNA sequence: TGTGCCAGCAGTCAGAGATATGAGCAGTACTTC. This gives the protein CASSQRYEQYF.

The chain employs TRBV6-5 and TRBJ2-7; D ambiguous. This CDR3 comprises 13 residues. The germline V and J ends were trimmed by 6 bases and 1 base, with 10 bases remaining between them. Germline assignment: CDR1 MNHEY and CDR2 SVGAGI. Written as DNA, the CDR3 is TGTGCCAGCAGGAGGAGCATGTCCTACGAGCAGTACTTC. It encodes CASRRSMSYEQYF.

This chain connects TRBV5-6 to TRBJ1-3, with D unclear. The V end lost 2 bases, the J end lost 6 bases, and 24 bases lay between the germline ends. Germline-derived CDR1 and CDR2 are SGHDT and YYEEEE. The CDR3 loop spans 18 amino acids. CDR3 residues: CASSFGLPAEFLLNTIYF. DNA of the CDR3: TGTGCCAGCAGCTTTGGTCTTCCGGCCGAATTCCTCCTAAACACCATATATTTT. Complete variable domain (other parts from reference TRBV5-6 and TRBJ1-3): DAGVTQSPTHLIKTRGQQVTLRCSPKSGHDTVSWYQQALGQGPQFIFQYYEEEERQRGNFPDRFSGHQFPNYSSELNVNALLLGDSALYLCASSFGLPAEFLLNTIYFGEGSWLTVV.

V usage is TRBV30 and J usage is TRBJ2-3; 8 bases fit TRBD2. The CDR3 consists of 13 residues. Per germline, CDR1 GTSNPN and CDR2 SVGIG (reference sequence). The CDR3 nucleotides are TGTGCGTCCGGAGGCGGGGGGACAGATACGCAGTATTTT. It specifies CASGGGGTDTQYF.

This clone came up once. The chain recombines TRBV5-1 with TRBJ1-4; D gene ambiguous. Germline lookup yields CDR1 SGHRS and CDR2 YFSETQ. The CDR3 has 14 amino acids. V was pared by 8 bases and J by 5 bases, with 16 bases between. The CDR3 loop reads CASQNAPANEKLFF. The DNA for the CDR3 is TGCGCCAGTCAGAACGCCCCCGCAAATGAAAAACTGTTTTTT.

CDR3 nucleotide sequence: TGTGCCAGCAGCTCAGACAGGGGGGTGTGGAATGAGCAGTTCTTC. This translates into CASSSDRGVWNEQFF. The chain couples TRBV6-2 or TRBV6-3 to TRBJ2-1, with 9 bases matching TRBD1. The CDR3 is 15 amino acids. Germline CDR1 reads MNHEY; CDR2 reads SVGEGT. J was trimmed by 7 bases and V by 6 bases; bases with no gene match: 10.

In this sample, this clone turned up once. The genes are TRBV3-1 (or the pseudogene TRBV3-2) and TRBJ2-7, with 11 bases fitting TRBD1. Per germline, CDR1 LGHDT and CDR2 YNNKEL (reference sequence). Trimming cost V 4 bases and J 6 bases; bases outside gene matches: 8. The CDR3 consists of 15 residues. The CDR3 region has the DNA TGTGCCAGCAGCCCGTCGGGACAGGGGGTCCCCGAGCAGTACTTC. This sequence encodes CASSPSGQGVPEQYF.

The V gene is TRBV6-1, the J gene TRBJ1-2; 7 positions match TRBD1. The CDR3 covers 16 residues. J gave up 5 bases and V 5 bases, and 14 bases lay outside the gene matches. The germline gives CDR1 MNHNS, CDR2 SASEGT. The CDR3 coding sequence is TGTGCCAGCAGTCAAGAGTTGGGACAGTTCAGATATGGCTACACCTTC. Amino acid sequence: CASSQELGQFRYGYTF.

CDR3 nucleotides: TGTGCCAGCAGTTCCCGACTAGCGGGAGGGCAGGAGCAGTTCTTC. Protein product: CASSSRLAGGQEQFF. The chain employs TRBV27 and TRBJ2-1, with 14 positions matching TRBD2. In germline, CDR1 is MNHEY, CDR2 SMNVEV (reference sequence). This CDR3 is 15 amino acids long. With V trimmed by 4 bases and J by 10 bases, 6 bases remained unmatched.